This T cell receptor (beta chain) was captured in a study of blood T cell repertoires in COVID-19. The wider study: Spain, Italy and the United States supplied samples that represented acute and convalescent COVID-19. In each case, the material was cDNA or gDNA derived from T cells, B-cell-depleted T cells, or PBMCs.

In the authors' methods: Nucleated cell counts were estimated from reference gene primer amplification. TCRdb keeps only in-frame clones here, not all; method: immunoSEQ multiplex PCR. From that table come the V and J calls and clone size; the DNA was used to work out D and trimming. The data show about 300,000 clones, 85% seen once. CDR1 SGHNT and CDR2 YYREEE come from the germline V gene (reference sequence). With 3 bases removed from V and 7 bases from J, the gap between germline ends came to 11 bases. This CDR3 has 13 residues. J is TRBJ2-1 and V is TRBV5-4, with D tentatively TRBD2 (5 bases). Material: peripheral blood. The clonotype originates from a human donor in a cohort sampled during active COVID-19. The CDR3 coding sequence is TGTGCCAGCAGCTCGGGGTTGGGGAATGAGCAGTTCTTC. Translating gives CASSSGLGNEQFF.